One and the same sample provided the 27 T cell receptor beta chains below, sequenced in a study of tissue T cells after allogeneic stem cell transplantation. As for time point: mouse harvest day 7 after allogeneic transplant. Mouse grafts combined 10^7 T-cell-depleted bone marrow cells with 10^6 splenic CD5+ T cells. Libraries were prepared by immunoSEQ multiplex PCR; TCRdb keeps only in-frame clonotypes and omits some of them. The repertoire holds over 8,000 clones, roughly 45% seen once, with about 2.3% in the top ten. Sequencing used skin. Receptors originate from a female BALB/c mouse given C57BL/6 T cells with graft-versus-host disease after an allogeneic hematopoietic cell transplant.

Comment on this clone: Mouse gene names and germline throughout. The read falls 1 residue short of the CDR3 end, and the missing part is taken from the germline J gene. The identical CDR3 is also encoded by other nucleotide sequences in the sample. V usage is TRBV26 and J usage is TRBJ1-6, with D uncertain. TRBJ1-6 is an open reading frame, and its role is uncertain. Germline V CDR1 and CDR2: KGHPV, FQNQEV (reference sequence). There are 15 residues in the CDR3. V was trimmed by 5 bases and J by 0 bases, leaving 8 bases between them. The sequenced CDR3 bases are TGTGCCAGCAGTTTGACCAATTCCTATAATTCGCCCCTCTAC. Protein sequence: CASSLTNSYNSPLY. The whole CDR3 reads CASSLTNSYNSPLYF.

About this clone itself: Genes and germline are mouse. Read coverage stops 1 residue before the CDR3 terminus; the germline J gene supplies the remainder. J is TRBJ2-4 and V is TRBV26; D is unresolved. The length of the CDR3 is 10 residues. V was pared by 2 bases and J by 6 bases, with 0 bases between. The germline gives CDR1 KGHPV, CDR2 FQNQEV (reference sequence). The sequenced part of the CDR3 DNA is TGTGCCAGCAGTCTGAACACCTTGTAC. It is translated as CASSLNTLY. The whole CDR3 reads CASSLNTLYF.

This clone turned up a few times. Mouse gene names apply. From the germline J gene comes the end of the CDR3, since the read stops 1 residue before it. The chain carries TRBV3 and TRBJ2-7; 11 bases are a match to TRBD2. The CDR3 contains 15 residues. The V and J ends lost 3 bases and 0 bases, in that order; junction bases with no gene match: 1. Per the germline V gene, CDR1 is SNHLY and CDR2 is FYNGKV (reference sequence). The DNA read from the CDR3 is TGTGCCAGCAGCTTGACTGGGGGGGGCTCCTATGAACAGTAC. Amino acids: CASSLTGGGSYEQY. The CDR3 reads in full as CASSLTGGGSYEQYF. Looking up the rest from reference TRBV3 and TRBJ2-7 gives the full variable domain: GPKVLQIPSHQIIDMGQMVTLNCDPVSNHLYFYWYKQILGQQMEFLVNFYNGKVMEKSKLFKDQFSVERPDGSYFTLKIQPTALEDSAVYFCASSLTGGGSYEQYFGPGTRLTVL.

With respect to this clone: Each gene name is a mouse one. Incomplete CDR3 DNA: TGTGCCAGCAGTCGGACATTTTCCAACGAAAGATTATTT. Translated: CASSRTFSNERLF. The whole CDR3 region reads CASSRTFSNERLFF. The gene calls are TRBV26 and TRBJ1-4; maybe TRBD1 (5 bases). The CDR3 goes on 1 residue after the read ends, and that part is filled in from the germline J gene. Between the trimmed V and J ends, which lost 4 bases and 0 bases, there was a span of 6 bases. CDR1 is KGHPV, CDR2 FQNQEV, per germline (reference sequence). The CDR3 is 14 amino acids.

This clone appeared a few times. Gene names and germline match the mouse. The CDR3 DNA, read in part, is TGTGCCAGCAGTCTGTCAAGGGGGGGAAATACGCTCTAT. It is translated as CASSLSRGGNTLY. The complete CDR3 reads CASSLSRGGNTLYF. The V call is TRBV26, the J call TRBJ1-3; perhaps TRBD1 as D (6 bases). From the germline J gene comes the end of the CDR3, since the read stops 1 residue before it. V was pared by 0 bases and J by 4 bases, with 7 bases between. The CDR3 runs to 14 residues. Per the germline V gene, CDR1 is KGHPV and CDR2 is FQNQEV (reference sequence).

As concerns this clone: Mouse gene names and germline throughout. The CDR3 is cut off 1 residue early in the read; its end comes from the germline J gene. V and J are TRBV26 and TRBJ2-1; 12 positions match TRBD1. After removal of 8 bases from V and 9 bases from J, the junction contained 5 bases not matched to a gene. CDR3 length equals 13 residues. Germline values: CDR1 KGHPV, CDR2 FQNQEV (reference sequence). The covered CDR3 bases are TGTGCCAGCCCAGGGACAGGGGGCCGTGAGCAGTTC. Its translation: CASPGTGGREQF. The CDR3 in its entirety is CASPGTGGREQFF.

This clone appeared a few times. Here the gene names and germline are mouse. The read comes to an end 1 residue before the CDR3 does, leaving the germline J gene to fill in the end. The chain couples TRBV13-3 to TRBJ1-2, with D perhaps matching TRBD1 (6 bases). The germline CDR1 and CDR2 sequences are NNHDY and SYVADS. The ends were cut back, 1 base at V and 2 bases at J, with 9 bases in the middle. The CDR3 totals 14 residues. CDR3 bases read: TGTGCCAGCAGTGATCAGGGGCGTAACTCCGACTACACC. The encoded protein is CASSDQGRNSDYT. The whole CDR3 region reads CASSDQGRNSDYTF.

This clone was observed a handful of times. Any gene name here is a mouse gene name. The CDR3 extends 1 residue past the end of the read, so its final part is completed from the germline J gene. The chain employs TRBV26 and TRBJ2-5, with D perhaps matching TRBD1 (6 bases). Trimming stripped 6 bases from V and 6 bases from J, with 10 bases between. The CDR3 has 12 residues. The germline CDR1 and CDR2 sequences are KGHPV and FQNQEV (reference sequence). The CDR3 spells CASRADRDTQYF. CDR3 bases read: TGTGCCAGCAGGGCAGACAGGGACACCCAGTAC.

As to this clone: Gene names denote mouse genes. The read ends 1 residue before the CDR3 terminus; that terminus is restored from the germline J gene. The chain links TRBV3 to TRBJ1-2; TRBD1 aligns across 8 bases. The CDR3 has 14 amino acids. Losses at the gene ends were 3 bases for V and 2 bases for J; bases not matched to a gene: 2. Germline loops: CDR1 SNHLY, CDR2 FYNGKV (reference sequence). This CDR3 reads CASSFRTGNSDYTF. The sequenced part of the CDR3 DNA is TGTGCCAGCAGCTTCCGGACAGGGAACTCCGACTACACC.

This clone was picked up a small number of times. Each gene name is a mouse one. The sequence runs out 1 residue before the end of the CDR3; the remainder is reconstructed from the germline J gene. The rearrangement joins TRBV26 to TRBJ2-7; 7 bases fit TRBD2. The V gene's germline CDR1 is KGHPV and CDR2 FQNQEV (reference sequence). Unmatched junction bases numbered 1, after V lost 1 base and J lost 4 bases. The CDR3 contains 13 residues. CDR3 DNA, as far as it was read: TGTGCCAGCAGTCTGTGGACTGGTTATGAACAGTAC. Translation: CASSLWTGYEQY. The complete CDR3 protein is CASSLWTGYEQYF.

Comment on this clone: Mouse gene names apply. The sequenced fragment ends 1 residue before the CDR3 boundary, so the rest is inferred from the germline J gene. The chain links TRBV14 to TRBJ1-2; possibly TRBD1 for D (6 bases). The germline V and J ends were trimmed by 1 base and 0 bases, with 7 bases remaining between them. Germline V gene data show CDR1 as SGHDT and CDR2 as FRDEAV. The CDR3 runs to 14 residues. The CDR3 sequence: CASSFRTANSDYTF. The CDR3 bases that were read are TGTGCCAGCAGTTTCAGGACAGCAAACTCCGACTACACC.

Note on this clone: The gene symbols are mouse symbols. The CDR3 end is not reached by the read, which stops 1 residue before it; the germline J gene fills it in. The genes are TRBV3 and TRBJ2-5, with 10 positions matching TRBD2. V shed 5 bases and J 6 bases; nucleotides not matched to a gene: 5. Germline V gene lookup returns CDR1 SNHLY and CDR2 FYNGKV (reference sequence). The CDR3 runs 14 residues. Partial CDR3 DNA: TGTGCCAGCAGCAGACCGGGACTGGGGGACACCCAGTAC. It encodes CASSRPGLGDTQY. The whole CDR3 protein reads CASSRPGLGDTQYF.

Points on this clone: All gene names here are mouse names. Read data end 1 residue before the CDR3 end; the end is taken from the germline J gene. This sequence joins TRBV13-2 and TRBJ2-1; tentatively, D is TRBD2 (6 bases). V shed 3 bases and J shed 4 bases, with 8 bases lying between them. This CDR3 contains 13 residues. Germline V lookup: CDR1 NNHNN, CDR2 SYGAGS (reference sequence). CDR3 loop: CASGGWGYAEQFF. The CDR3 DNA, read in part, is TGTGCCAGCGGTGGCTGGGGATATGCTGAGCAGTTC.

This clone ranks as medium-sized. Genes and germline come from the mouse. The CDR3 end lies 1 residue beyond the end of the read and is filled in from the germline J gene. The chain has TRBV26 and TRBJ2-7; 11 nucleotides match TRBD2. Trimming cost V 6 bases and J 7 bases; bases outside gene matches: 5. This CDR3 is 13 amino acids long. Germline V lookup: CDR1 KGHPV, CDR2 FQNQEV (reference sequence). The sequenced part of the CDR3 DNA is TGTGCCAGCAGCCAGACTGGGGGGGGAGAACAGTAC. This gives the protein CASSQTGGGEQY. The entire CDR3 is CASSQTGGGEQYF.

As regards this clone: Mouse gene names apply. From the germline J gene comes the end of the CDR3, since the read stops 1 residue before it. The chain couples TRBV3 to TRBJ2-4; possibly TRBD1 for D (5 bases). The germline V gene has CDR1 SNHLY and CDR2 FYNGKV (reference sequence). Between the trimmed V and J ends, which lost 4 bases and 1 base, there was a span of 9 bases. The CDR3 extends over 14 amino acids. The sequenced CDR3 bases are TGTGCCAGCAGCTCCAGGGTGGGTCAAAACACCTTGTAC. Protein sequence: CASSSRVGQNTLY. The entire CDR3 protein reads CASSSRVGQNTLYF.

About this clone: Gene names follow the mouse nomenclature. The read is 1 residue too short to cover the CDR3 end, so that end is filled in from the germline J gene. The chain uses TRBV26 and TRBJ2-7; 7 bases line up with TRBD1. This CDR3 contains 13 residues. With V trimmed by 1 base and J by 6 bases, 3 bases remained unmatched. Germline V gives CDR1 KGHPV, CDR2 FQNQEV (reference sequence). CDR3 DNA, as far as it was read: TGTGCCAGCAGTCTGTACGGGACAGTTGAACAGTAC. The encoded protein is CASSLYGTVEQY. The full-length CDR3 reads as CASSLYGTVEQYF.

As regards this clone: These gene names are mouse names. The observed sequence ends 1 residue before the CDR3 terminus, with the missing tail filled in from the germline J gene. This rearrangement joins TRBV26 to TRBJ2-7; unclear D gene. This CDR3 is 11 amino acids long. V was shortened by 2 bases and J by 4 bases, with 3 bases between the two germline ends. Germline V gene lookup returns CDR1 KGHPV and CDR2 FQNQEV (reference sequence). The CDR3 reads CASSLEYEQYF. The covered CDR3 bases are TGTGCCAGCAGTCTGGAGTATGAACAGTAC.

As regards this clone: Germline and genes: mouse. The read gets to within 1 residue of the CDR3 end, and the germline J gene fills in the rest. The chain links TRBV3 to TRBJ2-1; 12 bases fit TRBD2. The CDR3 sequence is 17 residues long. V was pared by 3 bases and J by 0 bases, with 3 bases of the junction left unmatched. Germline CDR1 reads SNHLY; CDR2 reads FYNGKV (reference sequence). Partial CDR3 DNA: TGTGCCAGCAGCTTGGGACTGGGGGGCCCTAACTATGCTGAGCAGTTC. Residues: CASSLGLGGPNYAEQF. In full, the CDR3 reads CASSLGLGGPNYAEQFF.

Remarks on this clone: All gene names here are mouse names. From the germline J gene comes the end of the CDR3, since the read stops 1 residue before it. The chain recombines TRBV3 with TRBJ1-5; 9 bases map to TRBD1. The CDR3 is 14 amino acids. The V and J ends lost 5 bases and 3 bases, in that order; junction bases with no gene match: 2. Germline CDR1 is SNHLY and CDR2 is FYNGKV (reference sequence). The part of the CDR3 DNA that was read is TGTGCCAGCAGCCGGACAGGGGTCAACCAGGCTCCGCTT. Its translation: CASSRTGVNQAPL. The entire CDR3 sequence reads CASSRTGVNQAPLF.

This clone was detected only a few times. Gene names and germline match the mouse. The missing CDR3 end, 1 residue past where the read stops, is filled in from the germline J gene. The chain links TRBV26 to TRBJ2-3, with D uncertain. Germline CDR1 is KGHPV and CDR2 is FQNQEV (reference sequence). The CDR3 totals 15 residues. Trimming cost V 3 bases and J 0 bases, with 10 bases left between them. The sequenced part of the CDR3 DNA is TGTGCCAGCAGTCTTGGGCCGACTAGTGCAGAAACGCTGTAT. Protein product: CASSLGPTSAETLY. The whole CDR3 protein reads CASSLGPTSAETLYF.

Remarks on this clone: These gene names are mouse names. CDR3 amino acids: CASSSNRGPLYF. CDR3 DNA, as far as it was read: TGTGCCAGCAGTTCGAACAGGGGGCCCCTCTAC. The rearrangement uses TRBV14 and TRBJ1-6, with TRBD1 identical over 7 bases. The read ends 1 residue before the CDR3 terminus; that terminus is restored from the germline J gene. TRBJ1-6 is designated an ORF whose function remains uncertain. V was clipped by 3 bases and J by 12 bases; unmatched bases: 3. The CDR3 loop spans 12 amino acids. The germline V gene has CDR1 SGHDT and CDR2 FRDEAV.

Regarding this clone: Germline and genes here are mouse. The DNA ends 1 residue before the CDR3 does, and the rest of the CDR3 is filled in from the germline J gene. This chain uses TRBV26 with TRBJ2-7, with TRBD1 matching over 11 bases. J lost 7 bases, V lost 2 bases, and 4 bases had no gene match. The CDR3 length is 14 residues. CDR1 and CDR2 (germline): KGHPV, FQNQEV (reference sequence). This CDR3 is CASSLVDRGQEQYF. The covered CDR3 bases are TGTGCCAGCAGTCTGGTGGACAGGGGGCAGGAACAGTAC.

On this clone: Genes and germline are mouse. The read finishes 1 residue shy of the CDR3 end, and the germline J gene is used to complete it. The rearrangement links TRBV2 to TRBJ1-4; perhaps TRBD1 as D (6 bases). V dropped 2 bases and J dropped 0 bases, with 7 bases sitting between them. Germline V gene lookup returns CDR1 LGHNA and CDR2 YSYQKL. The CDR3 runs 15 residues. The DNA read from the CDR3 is TGTGCCAGCAGCCAAACAGGGATTTCCAACGAAAGATTATTT. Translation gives CASSQTGISNERLF. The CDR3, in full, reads CASSQTGISNERLFF.

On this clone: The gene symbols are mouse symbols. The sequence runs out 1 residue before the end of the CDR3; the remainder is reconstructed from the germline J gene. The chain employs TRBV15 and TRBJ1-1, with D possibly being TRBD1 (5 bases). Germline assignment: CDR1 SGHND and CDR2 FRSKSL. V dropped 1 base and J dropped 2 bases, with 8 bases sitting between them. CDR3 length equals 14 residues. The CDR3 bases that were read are TGTGCCAGCAGTTTAGGCGGGACCAACACAGAAGTCTTC. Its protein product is CASSLGGTNTEVF. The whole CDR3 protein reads CASSLGGTNTEVFF.

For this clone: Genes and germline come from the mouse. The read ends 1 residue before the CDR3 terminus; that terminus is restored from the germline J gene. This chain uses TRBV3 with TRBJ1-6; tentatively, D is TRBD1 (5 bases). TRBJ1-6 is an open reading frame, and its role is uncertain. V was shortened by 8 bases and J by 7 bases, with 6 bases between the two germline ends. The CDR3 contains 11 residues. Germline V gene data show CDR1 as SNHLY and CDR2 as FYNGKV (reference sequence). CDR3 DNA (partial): TGTGCCAGCCGGGGGAATTCGCCCCTCTAC. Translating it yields CASRGNSPLY. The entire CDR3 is CASRGNSPLYF.

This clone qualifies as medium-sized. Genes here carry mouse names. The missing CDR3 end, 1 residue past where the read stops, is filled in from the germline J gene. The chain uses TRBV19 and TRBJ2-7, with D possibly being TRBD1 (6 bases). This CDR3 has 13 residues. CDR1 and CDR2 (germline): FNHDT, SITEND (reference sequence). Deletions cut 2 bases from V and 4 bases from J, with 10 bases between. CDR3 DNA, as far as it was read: TGTGCCAGCAGTATCCGGGACAAATATGAACAGTAC. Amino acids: CASSIRDKYEQY. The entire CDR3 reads CASSIRDKYEQYF.

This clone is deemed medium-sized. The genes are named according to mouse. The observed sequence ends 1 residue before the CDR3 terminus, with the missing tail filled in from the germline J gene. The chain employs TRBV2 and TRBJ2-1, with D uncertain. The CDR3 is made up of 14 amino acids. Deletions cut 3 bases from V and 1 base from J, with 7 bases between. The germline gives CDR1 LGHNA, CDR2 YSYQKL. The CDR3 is CASSHRQNYAEQFF. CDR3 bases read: TGTGCCAGCAGCCATCGACAAAACTATGCTGAGCAGTTC.